This TCR beta chain came from a study of graft-versus-host responses after intestinal transplantation. Study in general: Each of the recipients got a multivisceral, liver-intestinal, or isolated intestinal transplant. Every recipient underwent anti-thymocyte globulin induction, then tacrolimus and steroids for two to four years.

Germline V gene lookup returns CDR1 SGHRS and CDR2 YFSETQ. V was clipped by 2 bases and J by 4 bases; unmatched bases: 4. CDR3 length equals 15 residues. About this clone itself: Its antigen is currently unknown.

Produced via immunoSEQ multiplex PCR; TCRdb's table is partial and in-frame only. The table includes about 94,000 clones, over 75% detected once. The chain uses TRBV5-1 and TRBJ2-1; 9 positions match TRBD2. The receptor's source is a human donor who received an intestinal transplant. Sequencing was performed on unstimulated CD8+ T cells sorted from spleen or lymph node cells, taken before intestinal transplant. The CDR3 sequence: CASSFSGGLYNEQFF. The CDR3 DNA sequence: TGCGCCAGCAGCTTTAGCGGGGGCCTATACAATGAGCAGTTCTTC. The full variable domain, completed using reference TRBV5-1 and TRBJ2-1, is KAGVTQTPRYLIKTRGQQVTLSCSPISGHRSVSWYQQTPGQGLQFLFEYFSETQRNKGNFPGRFSGRQFSNSRSEMNVSTLELGDSALYLCASSFSGGLYNEQFFGPGTRLTVL.